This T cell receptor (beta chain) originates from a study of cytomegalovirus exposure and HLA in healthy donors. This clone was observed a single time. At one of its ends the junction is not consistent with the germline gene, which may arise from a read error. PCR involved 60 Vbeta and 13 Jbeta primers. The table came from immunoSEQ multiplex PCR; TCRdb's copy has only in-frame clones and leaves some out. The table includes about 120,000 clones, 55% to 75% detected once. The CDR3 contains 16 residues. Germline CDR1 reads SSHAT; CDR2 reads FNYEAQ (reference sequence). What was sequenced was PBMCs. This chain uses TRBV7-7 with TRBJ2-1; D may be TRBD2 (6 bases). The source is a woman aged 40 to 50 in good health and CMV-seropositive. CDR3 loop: CASSSAQGLPINEQFF. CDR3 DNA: TGTGCTAGCAGCTCCGCCCAGGGACTGCCCATCAATGAGCAGTTCTTC.